The entry below gives a single T cell receptor (beta chain) sequence along with its context. Its cognate antigen is unknown. This CDR3 contains 15 residues. Losses at the gene ends were 4 bases for V and 4 bases for J; bases not matched to a gene: 8. Germline V gene sequence: CDR1 SGHRS, CDR2 YFSETQ. These data come from a study of T cells in localized non-small cell lung cancer. Study-level findings and limits: A median approximately 57 of the top 100 tumor clones appeared in adjacent lung. Adjacent uninvolved lung tissue had the highest T cell clonality, exceeding tumor. Since sequencing was restricted to only one region of the tumor, intratumor heterogeneity remains a possibility.

Sequencing used immunoSEQ multiplex PCR; TCRdb keeps in-frame clones, though not all of them. The table has some 2,000 clones, around a third seen once. The material was normal lung tissue next to the tumor, obtained before any cancer treatment. V usage is TRBV5-1 and J usage is TRBJ2-1, with 7 bases aligning to TRBD1. The receptor was isolated from a male donor at least 60 years old with stage III squamous cell lung carcinoma. The DNA of the CDR3 is TGCGCCAGCAGCCTGGGGACAGAGCAGTACAATGAGCAGTTCTTC. Translated, it gives CASSLGTEQYNEQFF.